This T cell receptor beta chain emerged from a study of T cell repertoires in cytomegalovirus infection (dated by TCRdb to about 2019). Describing the broader study: Peptide stimulations targeted recently identified HLA-C-restricted CMV epitopes, whose presentation resists viral immunomodulation, together with well-studied HLA-B-restricted epitopes. Donor HLA type was relevant to the analysis, as public TCR beta signatures indicated carriage of CMV infection together with the matching HLA type.

After removal of 2 bases from V and 3 bases from J, the junction retains 8 bases not matched to a gene. The CDR3 measures 16 amino acids from cysteine to phenylalanine. Only the CDR3 portion is preserved as DNA: 48 bases, with reading frame beginning at the first base. The germline V gene specifies SGHDT as CDR1 and YYEEEE as CDR2. Per the publication, the treatment or condition label means: in vitro stimulation with specific CMV peptide epitopes to enrich CMV-specific T cells. Sequencing was carried out with an Illumina HiSeq 1500. In TCRdb, the public reads were trimmed at Q25 with fastp and aligned with MiXCR, with productive beta chains retained. Each entry merges the rows of one CDR3 protein and shows their most common DNA and genes. This sample lists roughly 860,000 distinct CDR3 sequences; approximately 32% were detected once. Jointly, the top ten make up around 12% of the sample. This clonotype was seen only a few times. Its antigen is currently not known. Base qualities are missing; no much larger clone stands one base away.

Broader findings and caveats from the paper: The ex vivo response was dominated by HLA-C-restricted CMV-specific TCR beta clonotypes, which also provided the single most frequent clonotype in two of eight donors. In both this cohort and an independent cohort of several hundred donors, the cumulative frequency of public TCR beta family members distinguished carriers of CMV infection plus the relevant HLA type.

Here the sequenced sample was cultured CD8+ T cells from PBMCs, taken from culture after CMV antigen stimulation. The chain is encoded by TRBV5-6 joined to TRBJ2-1; 7 junctional bases match TRBD1. The TCR was taken from a human donor in good health (CMV status not recorded). Some clones in this sample may be carry-over from other donors' samples. DNA sequence: TGTGCCAGCAGCTTTTTTCAGGGGGTCGGCTACAATGAGCAGTTCTTC. Translated, this gives CASSFFQGVGYNEQFF.